These 23 T cell receptor beta chains were all obtained from the same sample, sequenced in a study of blood T cell repertoires in COVID-19 (dated by TCRdb to 2020 to 2021). To prepare the library, the immunoSEQ multiplex PCR assay was applied. TCRdb took over this immuneACCESS table, retaining in-frame rearrangements with V and J assigned. Such tables are incomplete; in checked studies, under half of the missing clones stem from an unresolved V gene, and the remainder is unexplained. This sample is represented by more than 300,000 clones; roughly 89% of them were singletons. Clones ranked in the top ten supply 0.95% to 1.3% of the sample. Sequencing input: peripheral blood. The receptors were sampled from a woman in her thirties or forties with COVID-19, enrolled during active disease.

J is TRBJ1-1 and V is TRBV6-6; no firm D call. Deletions cut 6 bases from V and 6 bases from J, with 11 bases between. Germline V gene sequence: CDR1 MNHNY, CDR2 SVGAGI (reference sequence). CDR3 size: 12 residues. CDR3 protein: CASSSGLAEAFF. The CDR3 nucleotides read TGTGCCAGCAGCTCCGGACTAGCTGAAGCTTTCTTT.

The rearrangement uses TRBV19 and TRBJ2-4; tentatively, D is TRBD1 (6 bases). The germline gives CDR1 LNHDA, CDR2 SQIVND (reference sequence). Trimming removed 11 bases at V and 6 bases at J, with 14 bases between. This CDR3 comprises 12 residues. The CDR3 region has the DNA TGTGCCGCAGGGGAGTTTGGAAACATTCAGTACTTC. Protein sequence: CAAGEFGNIQYF.

CDR3 residues: CAIKAGQSEAFF. The DNA of the CDR3 is TGTGCCATCAAGGCGGGGCAGAGTGAAGCTTTCTTT. The genes are TRBV10-3 and TRBJ1-1, with TRBD1 as a possible D gene (5 bases). CDR1 and CDR2 from the germline V gene are ENHRY and SYGVKD. The V gene lost 7 bases and the J gene lost 7 bases, with 13 bases spanning the gap. This CDR3 has 12 residues.

V is TRBV18 and J is TRBJ1-1; TRBD1 agrees at 8 bases. CDR1 is KGHSH, CDR2 LQKENI, per germline. The CDR3 is 18 amino acids. Losses at the gene ends were 2 bases for V and 2 bases for J; bases not matched to a gene: 13. In DNA, the CDR3 is TGTGCCAGCTCACCATGGCCGGGGCAGGGGGCCTCAAACACTGAAGCTTTCTTT. Its translation is CASSPWPGQGASNTEAFF.

The rearrangement joins TRBV15 to TRBJ2-7; TRBD1 matches at 7 bases. There are 17 residues in the CDR3. The V gene end was trimmed by 1 base and the J gene end by 5 bases; junction bases not matched to a gene: 14. Germline CDR1 is LNHNV and CDR2 is YYDKDF (reference sequence). The CDR3 sequence: CATSRVVDRGLLNEQYF. DNA of the CDR3: TGTGCCACCAGCAGAGTAGTTGATAGGGGGCTTCTCAACGAGCAGTACTTC.

The chain couples TRBV6-4 to TRBJ2-1, with 12 bases aligning to TRBD2. The CDR3 length is 15 residues. The germline V gene encodes CDR1 MRHNA and CDR2 SNTAGT. Trimming took 0 bases from V and 7 from J; bases not matched to a gene: 1. CDR3 amino acids: CASSDSLAGGNEQFF. In DNA form, the CDR3 reads TGTGCCAGCAGTGACTCGCTAGCGGGGGGGAATGAGCAGTTCTTC.

This chain links TRBV28 with TRBJ1-1; tentatively, D is TRBD1 (5 bases). Germline CDR1 MDHEN, CDR2 SYDVKM. The CDR3 is made up of 14 amino acids. Deletions cut 6 bases from V and 1 base from J, with 12 bases between. CDR3 sequence (DNA): TGTGCCAGCAGAAAAACACAGGAGAACACTGAAGCTTTCTTT. Amino acids: CASRKTQENTEAFF.

This sequence joins TRBV28 and TRBJ1-5; 8 bases map to TRBD1. With 6 bases clipped from V and 3 bases from J, the junction kept 10 bases outside the gene matches. The V gene's germline CDR1 is MDHEN and CDR2 SYDVKM. This CDR3 has 16 amino acids. CDR3 coding DNA: TGTGCCAGCAGAACGATTCAGGGGGCCCCCAATCAGCCCCAGCATTTT. It encodes CASRTIQGAPNQPQHF.

This sequence joins TRBV7-3 and TRBJ2-5, with D possibly TRBD2 on 7 matching bases. The length of the CDR3 is 15 residues. CDR1 is SGHTA, CDR2 FQGTGA, per germline. V dropped 4 bases and J dropped 5 bases, with 17 bases sitting between them. The chain's CDR3 is CASSSLGGPRETQYF. CDR3 bases: TGTGCCAGCAGCTCCCTCGGGGGGCCGAGGGAGACCCAGTACTTC.

V is TRBV19 and J is TRBJ2-7; TRBD2 is a possible D gene (6 bases). Trimming removed 5 bases from V and 4 bases from J, with 15 bases in between. Germline V CDR1 and CDR2: LNHDA, SQIVND (reference sequence). CDR3 length: 14 residues. The CDR3 region is CASSRGTGSYEQYF. CDR3 nucleotides: TGTGCCAGTAGTCGGGGGACGGGTTCTTACGAGCAGTACTTC.

This chain connects TRBV24-1 to TRBJ1-1, with D possibly TRBD1 on 5 matching bases. This CDR3 is 14 amino acids long. Per germline, CDR1 KGHDR and CDR2 SFDVKD. Trimming removed 5 bases at V and 3 bases at J, with 12 bases between. For the CDR3, the DNA is TGTGCCACCAGTGCGGTAGGGGTAGACACTGAAGCTTTCTTT. As protein: CATSAVGVDTEAFF.

Comments on this clone: Other DNA sequences of this sample code for an identical CDR3. The J gene is TRBJ1-1, the V gene TRBV3-1 (or the pseudogene TRBV3-2); 7 nucleotides align to TRBD1. V lost 2 bases to trimming and J lost 4 bases; unmatched junction nucleotides: 1. Germline CDR1 reads LGHDT; CDR2 reads YNNKEL (reference sequence). The CDR3 extends over 13 amino acids. This CDR3 reads CASSQTGATEAFF. As DNA, the CDR3 is TGTGCCAGCAGCCAAACAGGGGCCACTGAAGCTTTCTTT.

The chain joins TRBV6-5 to TRBJ1-1; D possibly corresponds to TRBD1 (5 bases). Germline loops: CDR1 MNHEY, CDR2 SVGAGI. V was trimmed by 4 bases and J by 4 bases, leaving 13 bases between them. CDR3 size: 14 residues. CDR3 region: CASSWGESGTEAFF. CDR3 bases: TGTGCCAGCAGTTGGGGGGAGTCGGGCACTGAAGCTTTCTTT.

This rearrangement joins TRBV5-1 to TRBJ1-3; 12 nucleotides align to TRBD1. V lost 3 bases and J lost 4; bases outside the gene matches: 11. Germline V gene data show CDR1 as SGHRS and CDR2 as YFSETQ. CDR3 length: 18 amino acids. CDR3 DNA: TGCGCCAGCAGCTCCGGGACAGGGGGCTCCCTGGAGGGAAACACCATATATTTT. Translated: CASSSGTGGSLEGNTIYF.

The chain combines TRBV3-1 (or the pseudogene TRBV3-2) with TRBJ2-1; TRBD2 matches 10 bases. The CDR3 is made up of 17 amino acids. Germline trimming cut 4 bases from V and 8 bases from J; bases unmatched to any gene: 14. Germline V gene lookup returns CDR1 LGHDT and CDR2 YNNKEL (reference sequence). The CDR3 loop is CASSPRLRAGGFDEQFF. The CDR3 DNA follows: TGTGCCAGCAGCCCCCGTCTCCGAGCGGGAGGGTTCGATGAGCAGTTCTTC.

J is TRBJ2-1 and V is TRBV11-2; D call uncertain. The CDR3 loop spans 14 amino acids. Germline loops: CDR1 SGHAT, CDR2 FQNNGV. Trimming removed 3 bases at V and 3 bases at J, with 9 bases between. CDR3 sequence (DNA): TGTGCCAGCAGCTTCACTGCTAACTACAATGAGCAGTTCTTC. Translation gives CASSFTANYNEQFF.

The rearrangement links TRBV15 to TRBJ1-1; D gene unclear. The CDR3 spans 13 residues. V was shortened by 4 bases and J by 4 bases, with 10 bases between the two germline ends. Germline CDR1 reads LNHNV; CDR2 reads YYDKDF (reference sequence). The CDR3 loop is CATSIPSATEAFF. CDR3 in DNA: TGTGCCACCAGCATACCCAGCGCCACTGAAGCTTTCTTT. Looking up the rest from reference TRBV15 and TRBJ1-1 gives the full variable domain: DAMVIQNPRYQVTQFGKPVTLSCSQTLNHNVMYWYQQKSSQAPKLLFHYYDKDFNNEADTPDNFQSRRPNTSFCFLDIRSPGLGDTAMYLCATSIPSATEAFFGQGTRLTVV.

The J gene is TRBJ2-7, the V gene TRBV5-1; 8 nucleotides agree with TRBD1. Trimming at V came to 0 bases and at J to 6 bases, leaving 5 bases not matched to a gene. CDR3 length equals 14 residues. CDR1 is SGHRS and CDR2 is YFSETQ in the germline V gene. The CDR3 protein is CASSLGQGMGEQYF. CDR3 sequence (DNA): TGCGCCAGCAGCTTGGGACAGGGGATGGGCGAGCAGTACTTC.

The rearrangement uses TRBV29-1 and TRBJ1-2; D possibly corresponds to TRBD1 (5 bases). Trimming removed 4 bases at V and 3 bases at J, with 9 bases between. The CDR3 totals 12 residues. Germline CDR1 and CDR2: SQVTM and ANQGSEA. DNA for the CDR3: TGCAGCGTTGTGCGGGGGGACTATGGCTACACCTTC. It is translated as CSVVRGDYGYTF.

The DNA of the CDR3 is TGTGCCAGCAGTATAAACCCGGGGGGAATGAACACTGAAGCTTTCTTT. It encodes CASSINPGGMNTEAFF. The chain links TRBV7-2 to TRBJ1-1, with a possible D match to TRBD1 (5 bases). Per the germline V gene, CDR1 is SGHTA and CDR2 is FQGNSA. The CDR3 has 16 residues. Trimming removed 6 bases from V and 0 bases from J, with 17 bases in between.

The chain links TRBV5-1 to TRBJ1-2; 11 bases agree with TRBD1. This CDR3 spans 17 amino acids. The J segment lost 3 bases and the V segment lost 4 bases, leaving 11 bases of the junction unmatched. Germline CDR1 and CDR2: SGHRS and YFSETQ. This CDR3 is CASSPGWTGGLDYGYTF. In DNA, the CDR3 is TGCGCCAGCAGCCCTGGGTGGACAGGGGGCCTGGACTATGGCTACACCTTC. The full variable domain, its missing parts supplied by reference TRBV5-1 and TRBJ1-2, is KAGVTQTPRYLIKTRGQQVTLSCSPISGHRSVSWYQQTPGQGLQFLFEYFSETQRNKGNFPGRFSGRQFSNSRSEMNVSTLELGDSALYLCASSPGWTGGLDYGYTFGSGTRLTVV.

This clone was seen just once. The J gene is TRBJ2-6, the V gene TRBV2; the D gene is possibly TRBD1 (5 bases). The V end was cut by 3 bases, the J end by 4 bases, with 16 bases between. The CDR3 has 17 amino acids. Germline-derived CDR1 and CDR2 are SNHLY and FYNNEI. The CDR3 sequence: CASSDLGRVTGANVLTF. As DNA, the CDR3 is TGTGCCAGCAGTGATCTGGGGCGCGTTACCGGGGCCAACGTCCTGACTTTC.

The V gene is TRBV27, the J gene TRBJ1-6; unclear D gene. Germline V gene lookup returns CDR1 MNHEY and CDR2 SMNVEV (reference sequence). Trimming removed 4 bases from V and 8 bases from J, with 6 bases in between. This CDR3 comprises 12 residues. Here the CDR3 reads CASSSSHSPLHF. The CDR3 nucleotides read TGTGCCAGCAGTTCCTCTCATTCACCCCTCCACTTT.